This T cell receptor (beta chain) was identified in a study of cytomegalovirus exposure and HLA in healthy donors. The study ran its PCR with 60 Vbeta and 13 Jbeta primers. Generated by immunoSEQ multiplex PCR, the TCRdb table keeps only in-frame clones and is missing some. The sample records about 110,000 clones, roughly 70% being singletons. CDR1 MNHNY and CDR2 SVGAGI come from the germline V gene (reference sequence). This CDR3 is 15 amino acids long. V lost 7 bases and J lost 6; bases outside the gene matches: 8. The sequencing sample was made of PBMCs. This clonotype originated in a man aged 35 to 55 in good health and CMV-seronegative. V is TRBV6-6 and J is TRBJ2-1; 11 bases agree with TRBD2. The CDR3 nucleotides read TGTGCCAGCACCCCATTAGCGGGGGGGCGCAATGAGCAGTTCTTC. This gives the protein CASTPLAGGRNEQFF.